The clone carrying this T cell receptor beta chain was observed many times. Its antigen is undetermined. This specimen comes from a study of shared clonotypes between healthy human individuals. Points from the study as a whole: Compared with clonotypes that all four donors shared, non-shared clonotypes had lower generation probabilities.

V lost 2 bases, J lost 6 bases, and 10 bases lay in between. CDR1 MGHDK and CDR2 SYGVNS come from the germline V gene. The CDR3 totals 14 residues. Together with CD45RO+ cells, CCR7-negative CD45RA+ TemRA cells were included in CD8 memory. It was 200 ng DNA, tens of thousands of T cell genomes, that sorted-subset replicate PCRs used. Assay used: immunoSEQ multiplex PCR; TCRdb lists only in-frame clones, some missing. This sample has under 120,000 clones; approximately 70% occur once, and the top ten carry roughly a quarter. The chain couples TRBV25-1 to TRBJ1-4; TRBD1 might be the D (5 bases). The clonotype was recovered from a woman aged 25 to 39 in good health. The material sequenced was memory CD8+ T cells sorted from blood. Subset in this sample: CD45RO+ cells pooled with CCR7-negative TemRA cells. CDR3 nucleotide sequence: TGTGCCAGCAGTGAACCCAGGGAGGATGAAAAACTGTTTTTT. Amino acids: CASSEPREDEKLFF. Combining the CDR3 with reference TRBV25-1 and TRBJ1-4 gives the whole variable domain EADIYQTPRYLVIGTGKKITLECSQTMGHDKMYWYQQDPGMELHLIHYSYGVNSTEKGDLSSESTVSRIRTEHFPLTLESARPSHTSQYLCASSEPREDEKLFFGSGTQLSVL.